These 9 T cell receptor beta chains originate from one sample sequenced in a study of blood T cell repertoires in COVID-19. Only in-frame clones appear in the TCRdb table, and some are missing; sequencing was by immunoSEQ multiplex PCR. The sample holds 150,000 to 200,000 clones; about nine tenths are singletons and the top ten take about 2.3%. The sample comprised PBMCs or T cells enriched from blood (not recorded which). The receptor set was obtained from a woman aged 30 to 39 who had recovered from COVID-19.

The CDR3 DNA follows: TGTGCCAGCAGCTTAGACAGGGGCAACTCCTACGAGCAGTACTTC. Protein product: CASSLDRGNSYEQYF. The V call is TRBV7-6, the J call TRBJ2-7, with 7 bases identical to TRBD1. The J segment lost 0 bases and the V segment lost 1 base, leaving 3 bases of the junction unmatched. CDR1 is SGHVS and CDR2 is FNYEAQ in the germline V gene. CDR3 length: 15 amino acids.

The chain joins TRBV18 to TRBJ2-3; 10 bases line up with TRBD2. The CDR3 has 16 residues. The ends lost 3 bases at V and 1 base at J; junction bases unmatched: 4. Germline V gives CDR1 KGHSH, CDR2 LQKENI. This chain's CDR3 is CASSPYGTSGTDTQYF. The DNA of the CDR3 is TGTGCCAGCTCACCTTACGGGACTAGCGGCACAGATACGCAGTATTTT.

Concerning this clone itself: Other DNA variants within this sample encode the same CDR3. The chain employs TRBV27 and TRBJ1-1; D is unresolved. The germline gives CDR1 MNHEY, CDR2 SMNVEV (reference sequence). This CDR3 has 13 residues. The V gene lost 1 base and the J gene lost 1 base, with 4 bases spanning the gap. The CDR3 loop reads CASSLFRNTEAFF. The CDR3, as DNA: TGTGCCAGCAGTTTATTCAGGAACACTGAAGCTTTCTTT.

The chain combines TRBV6-2 or TRBV6-3 with TRBJ2-1; TRBD2 agrees at 13 bases. CDR3 length equals 19 residues. Germline lookup yields CDR1 MNHEY and CDR2 SVGEGT. After removal of 0 bases from V and 4 bases from J, the junction contained 9 bases not matched to a gene. CDR3 loop: CASSYSLVPTSGRYNEQFF. In nucleotides, the CDR3 is TGTGCCAGCAGTTACTCGCTCGTTCCGACTAGCGGGAGGTACAATGAGCAGTTCTTC.

The sample holds a few counts of this clone. The rearrangement uses TRBV5-5 and TRBJ1-1; 9 nucleotides match TRBD1. CDR3 length equals 13 residues. Germline lookup yields CDR1 SGHKS and CDR2 YYEKEE (reference sequence). J lost 7 bases, V lost 4 bases, and 5 bases had no gene match. The DNA of the CDR3 is TGTGCCAGCAGCCTCCCGGGACAGGGTGAAGCTTTCTTT. This sequence encodes CASSLPGQGEAFF.

The chain combines TRBV6-4 with TRBJ2-1; 8 bases agree with TRBD2. Germline CDR1 is MRHNA and CDR2 is SNTAGT. The CDR3 spans 18 residues. Unmatched junction bases numbered 11, after V lost 0 bases and J lost 4 bases. The CDR3, as DNA: TGTGCCAGCAGTGACTCATTTGGTCCGGGAGGGGGTTACAATGAGCAGTTCTTC. It yields the protein CASSDSFGPGGGYNEQFF.

The chain has TRBV19 and TRBJ1-1, with TRBD1 matching over 7 bases. Looked up from germline, CDR1 is LNHDA and CDR2 is SQIVND (reference sequence). J gave up 2 bases and V 2 bases, and 2 bases lay outside the gene matches. The CDR3 is 14 residues long. CDR3 residues: CASSIRTGNTEAFF. For the CDR3, the DNA is TGTGCCAGTAGTATAAGGACAGGAAACACTGAAGCTTTCTTT.

The chain carries TRBV7-8 and TRBJ2-5; D perhaps matches TRBD2 (5 bases). This CDR3 is built from 13 residues. V was cut by 6 bases and J by 4 bases, with 12 bases left in between. Germline loops: CDR1 SGHVS, CDR2 FQNEAQ. CDR3 loop: CASRLGLRETQYF. The CDR3 region has the DNA TGTGCCAGCAGACTAGGGCTCAGAGAGACCCAGTACTTC.

The V gene is TRBV4-2, the J gene TRBJ1-3; D might be TRBD1 (5 bases). CDR3 size: 16 residues. Germline V lookup: CDR1 LGHNA, CDR2 YNFKEQ. V was trimmed by 5 bases and J by 0 bases, leaving 14 bases between them. The CDR3 DNA is TGTGCCAGCAGCTCAACCGACAGAGGCTCTGGAAACACCATATATTTT. Its protein product is CASSSTDRGSGNTIYF.